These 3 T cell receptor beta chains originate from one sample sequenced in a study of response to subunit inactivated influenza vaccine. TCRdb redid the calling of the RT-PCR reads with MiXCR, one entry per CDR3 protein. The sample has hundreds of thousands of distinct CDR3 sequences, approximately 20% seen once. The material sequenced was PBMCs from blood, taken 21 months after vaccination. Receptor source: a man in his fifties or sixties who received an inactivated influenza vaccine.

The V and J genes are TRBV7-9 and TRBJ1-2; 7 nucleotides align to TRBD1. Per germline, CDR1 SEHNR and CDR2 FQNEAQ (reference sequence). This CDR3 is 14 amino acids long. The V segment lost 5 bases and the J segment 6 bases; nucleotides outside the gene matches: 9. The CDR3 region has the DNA TGTGCCAGCAGCGAGTCCGGGACAGCGGATGGCTACACCTTC. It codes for CASSESGTADGYTF.

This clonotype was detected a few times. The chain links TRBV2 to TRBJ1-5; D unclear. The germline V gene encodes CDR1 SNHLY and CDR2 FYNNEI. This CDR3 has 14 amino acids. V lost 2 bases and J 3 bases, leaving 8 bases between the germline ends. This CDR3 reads CASSEQAVNQPQHF. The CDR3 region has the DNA TGTGCCAGCAGTGAACAGGCAGTCAATCAGCCCCAGCATTTT. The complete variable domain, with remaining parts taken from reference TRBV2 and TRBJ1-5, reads EPEVTQTPSHQVTQMGQEVILRCVPISNHLYFYWYRQILGQKVEFLVSFYNNEISEKSEIFDDQFSVERPDGSNFTLKIRSTKLEDSAMYFCASSEQAVNQPQHFGDGTRLSIL.

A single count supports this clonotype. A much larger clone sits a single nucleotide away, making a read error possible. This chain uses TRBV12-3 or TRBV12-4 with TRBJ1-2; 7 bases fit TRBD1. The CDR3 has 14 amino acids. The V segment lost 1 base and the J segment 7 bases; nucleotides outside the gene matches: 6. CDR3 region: CASSLDGTEAGYTF. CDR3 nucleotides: TGTGCCAGCAGTTTAGATGGGACAGAGGCTGGCTACACCTTC.